This TCR beta chain was found in a study of T cell repertoires in cytomegalovirus infection. Study background: Through public TCR beta signatures, both CMV infection and matching HLA type were indicated.

The CDR3 is made up of 17 amino acids. V lost 5 bases and J lost 6; bases outside the gene matches: 12. Germline CDR1 LNHNV, CDR2 YYDKDF (reference sequence). Via MiXCR, TCRdb re-called the reads, giving one row per CDR3 protein. The data show hundreds of thousands of distinct CDR3 sequences, approximately 30% seen once. Notes on this clonotype: Its antigen is still unknown.

Study-wide results and caveats: The cumulative frequency of public TCR beta families distinguished individuals who carried CMV together with the relevant HLA. Ex vivo responses were dominated by HLA-C-restricted CMV-specific TCR beta clonotypes.

The input for sequencing was cultured CD8+ T cells from PBMCs, taken from culture after CMV antigen stimulation. The genes are TRBV15 and TRBJ2-2, with 10 nucleotides matching TRBD1. The sequence was collected from a human donor in good health (CMV status not recorded). Some clones in this sample may be carry-over from other donors' samples. The CDR3 nucleotides read TGTGCCACCAGCCGATACGGCTCAGGACAGGGGGCCGGGGAGCTGTTTTTT. Translating it yields CATSRYGSGQGAGELFF.